This T cell receptor (beta chain) came from a study of blood T cell repertoires in COVID-19. In the study overall: From the United States, Italy and Spain came samples of acute and convalescent COVID-19. T cells, B-cell-depleted T cells, or PBMCs provided the cDNA or gDNA that served as material.

Authors' processing steps: Estimation of nucleated cell counts relied on the amplification of reference gene primers. Some clones are missing from TCRdb's copy, which holds only in-frame ones; the method was immunoSEQ multiplex PCR. That table is the source of V, J and clone size, and D and trimming were worked out from the DNA. The sample lists roughly 170,000 clones; almost 85% were seen once. The source material was peripheral blood. This clonotype was sampled from a man in his forties or fifties who had recovered from COVID-19.

This CDR3 is CASSITQGNTGELFF. CDR3 coding DNA: TGTGCCAGTAGTATAACCCAGGGCAACACCGGGGAGCTGTTTTTT. V usage is TRBV19 and J usage is TRBJ2-2; TRBD1 is a possible D gene (5 bases). This CDR3 has 15 residues. V dropped 2 bases and J dropped 2 bases, with 9 bases sitting between them. In germline, CDR1 is LNHDA, CDR2 SQIVND (reference sequence). The entire variable domain, with the rest obtained from reference TRBV19 and TRBJ2-2, is as follows: DGGITQSPKYLFRKEGQNVTLSCEQNLNHDAMYWYRQDPGQGLRLIYYSQIVNDFQKGDIAEGYSVSREKKESFPLTVTSAQKNPTAFYLCASSITQGNTGELFFGEGSRLTVL.